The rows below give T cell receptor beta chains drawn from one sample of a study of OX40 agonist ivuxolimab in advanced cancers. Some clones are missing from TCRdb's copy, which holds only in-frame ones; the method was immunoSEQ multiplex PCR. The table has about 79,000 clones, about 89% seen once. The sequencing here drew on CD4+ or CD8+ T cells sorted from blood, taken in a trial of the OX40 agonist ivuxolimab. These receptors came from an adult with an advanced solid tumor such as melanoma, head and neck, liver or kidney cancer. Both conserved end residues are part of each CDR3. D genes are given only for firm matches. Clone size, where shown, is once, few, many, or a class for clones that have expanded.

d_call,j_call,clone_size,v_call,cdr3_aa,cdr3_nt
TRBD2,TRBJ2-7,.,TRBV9,CASSVASGSYEQYF,TGTGCCAGCAGCGTAGCTAGCGGGAGCTACGAGCAGTACTTC
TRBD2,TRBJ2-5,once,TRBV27,CASSRTSGSQETQYF,TGTGCCAGCAGCCGGACTAGCGGGTCCCAAGAGACCCAGTACTTC
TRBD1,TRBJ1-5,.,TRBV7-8,CASSPAHRGGNQPQHF,TGTGCCAGCAGTCCCGCGCACAGGGGAGGCAATCAGCCCCAGCATTTT
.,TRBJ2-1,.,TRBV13,CASSFSDWNNEQFF,TGTGCCAGCAGCTTCTCAGACTGGAACAATGAGCAGTTCTTC
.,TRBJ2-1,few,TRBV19,CASSIFAGTASYNEQFF,TGTGCCAGTAGTATATTTGCGGGTACTGCCTCCTACAATGAGCAGTTCTTC
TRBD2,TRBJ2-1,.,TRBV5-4,CASSSAVSGSSYNEQFF,TGTGCCAGCAGCTCGGCTGTTAGCGGGAGCTCCTACAATGAGCAGTTCTTC
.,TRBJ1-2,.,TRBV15,CATSRDPDSTNYGYTF,TGTGCCACCAGCAGAGACCCCGACAGTACTAACTATGGCTACACCTTC
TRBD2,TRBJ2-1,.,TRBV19,CASSIYAGAPSYNEQFF,TGTGCCAGTAGTATATATGCGGGAGCGCCGTCCTACAATGAGCAGTTCTTC
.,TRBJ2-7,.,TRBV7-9,CASSSVYYEQYF,TGTGCCAGCAGCTCCGTATACTACGAGCAGTACTTC
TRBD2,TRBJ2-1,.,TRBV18,CASSPRLAGGDNEQFF,TGTGCCAGCTCACCTCGACTAGCGGGAGGAGACAATGAGCAGTTCTTC
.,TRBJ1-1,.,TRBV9,CASSVDGRRNTEAFF,TGTGCCAGCAGCGTAGATGGCCGGAGGAACACTGAAGCTTTCTTT
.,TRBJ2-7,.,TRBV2,CASSYGQPYEQYF,TGTGCCAGCAGTTATGGACAGCCCTACGAGCAGTACTTC
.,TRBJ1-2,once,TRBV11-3,CASSSAGYGYTF,TGTGCCAGCAGCTCGGCAGGGTACGGCTACACCTTC
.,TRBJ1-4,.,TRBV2,CASSHTEKLFF,TGTGCCAGCAGTCACACTGAAAAACTGTTTTTT
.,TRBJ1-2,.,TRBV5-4,CASSGLYYGYTF,TGTGCCAGCAGTGGGCTTTACTATGGCTACACCTTC
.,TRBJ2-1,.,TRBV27,CASTRGLSYNEQFF,TGTGCCAGCACGCGTGGCTTATCCTACAATGAGCAGTTCTTC
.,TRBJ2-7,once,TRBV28,CASSLGPGQVLYEQYF,TGTGCCAGCAGTTTAGGCCCGGGGCAGGTTCTCTACGAGCAGTACTTC
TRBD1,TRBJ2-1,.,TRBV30,CAWSSGLTGNSYNEQFF,TGTGCCTGGAGTTCCGGATTGACAGGGAACTCCTACAATGAGCAGTTCTTC
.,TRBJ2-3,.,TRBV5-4,CASSLPAGGLTTQYF,TGTGCCAGCAGCTTGCCGGCCGGCGGGTTAACGACGCAGTATTTT
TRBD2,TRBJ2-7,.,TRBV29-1,CSGGTSGTEQYF,TGCAGCGGGGGGACTAGCGGGACCGAGCAGTACTTC
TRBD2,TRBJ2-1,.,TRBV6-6,CASNPSGPSYNEQFF,TGTGCCAGCAATCCTAGCGGACCCTCCTACAATGAGCAGTTCTTC
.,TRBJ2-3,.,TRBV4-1,CASSQVGTDTQYF,TGCGCCAGCAGCCAAGTAGGGACAGATACGCAGTATTTT
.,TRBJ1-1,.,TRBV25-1,CASSELGQATEAFF,TGTGCCAGCAGTGAATTAGGTCAGGCGACTGAAGCTTTCTTT
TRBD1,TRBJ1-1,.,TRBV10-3,CAISSQGGGRTEAFF,TGTGCCATCAGCTCACAAGGGGGCGGGAGGACTGAAGCTTTCTTT
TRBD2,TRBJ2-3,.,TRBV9,CASSNPGLAGADTQYF,TGTGCCAGCAGCAACCCGGGACTAGCGGGAGCAGATACGCAGTATTTT
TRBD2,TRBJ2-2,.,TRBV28,CASSLTSGSALNTGELFF,TGTGCCAGCAGTCTGACTAGCGGGAGCGCCCTTAACACCGGGGAGCTGTTTTTT
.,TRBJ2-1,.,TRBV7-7,CASSLGHNNEQFF,TGTGCTAGCAGCTTGGGACACAACAATGAGCAGTTCTTC
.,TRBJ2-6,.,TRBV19,CASSPRGSGANVLTF,TGTGCCAGTAGTCCCAGGGGATCTGGGGCCAACGTCCTGACTTTC
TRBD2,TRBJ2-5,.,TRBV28,CASSHSSGSETQYF,TGTGCCAGCAGTCATTCTAGCGGGAGCGAGACCCAGTACTTC
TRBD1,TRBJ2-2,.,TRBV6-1,CASSSTGVETGELFF,TGTGCCAGCAGCTCGACAGGGGTGGAGACCGGGGAGCTGTTTTTT
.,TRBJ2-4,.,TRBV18,CASSHQGGGKNIQYF,TGTGCCAGCTCACACCAGGGTGGAGGCAAAAACATTCAGTACTTC
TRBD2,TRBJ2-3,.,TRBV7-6,CASSLVRAGGPETDTQYF,TGTGCCAGCAGCTTAGTCAGGGCGGGAGGGCCTGAGACAGATACGCAGTATTTT
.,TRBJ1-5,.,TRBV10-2,CASSGLDTNNQPQHF,TGCGCCAGCAGTGGCCTGGACACAAACAATCAGCCCCAGCATTTT
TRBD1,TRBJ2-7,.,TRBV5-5,CASTATGGPSYEQYF,TGTGCCAGCACCGCCACAGGGGGCCCCTCCTACGAGCAGTACTTC
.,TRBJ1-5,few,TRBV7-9,CASSLGSGEPQHF,TGTGCCAGCAGCTTAGGCTCCGGGGAGCCCCAGCATTTT
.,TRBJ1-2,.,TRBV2,CAGARGGKNYGYTF,TGTGCCGGTGCAAGAGGCGGGAAGAACTATGGCTACACCTTC
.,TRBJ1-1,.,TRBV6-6,CASSQSETGYHAEAFF,TGTGCCAGCAGCCAATCCGAGACAGGCTATCACGCTGAAGCTTTCTTT
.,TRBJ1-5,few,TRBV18,CASSQSGGNQPQHF,TGTGCCAGCTCCCAGTCTGGGGGCAATCAGCCCCAGCATTTT
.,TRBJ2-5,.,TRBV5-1,CASSLVSADQETQYF,TGCGCCAGCAGCTTGGTGTCGGCAGATCAAGAGACCCAGTACTTC
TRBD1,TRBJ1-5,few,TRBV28,CASRFQGDQPQHF,TGTGCCAGCAGGTTCCAGGGGGATCAGCCCCAGCATTTT
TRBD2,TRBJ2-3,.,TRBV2,CASSDLAGGPDTQYF,TGTGCCAGCAGTGACTTAGCGGGAGGTCCAGATACGCAGTATTTT
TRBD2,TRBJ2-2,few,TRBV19,CATDPSGAGAGELFF,TGTGCCACCGATCCTAGCGGAGCGGGTGCCGGGGAGCTGTTTTTT
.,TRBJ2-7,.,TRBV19,CASSIGSSYEQYF,TGTGCCAGTAGTATAGGTAGCTCCTACGAGCAGTACTTC
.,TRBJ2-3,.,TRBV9,CASSVWDNTDTQYF,TGTGCCAGCAGCGTATGGGACAACACAGATACGCAGTATTTT
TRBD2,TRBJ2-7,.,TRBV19,CASSLMGLAYEQYF,TGTGCCAGTAGCCTCATGGGACTAGCCTACGAGCAGTACTTC
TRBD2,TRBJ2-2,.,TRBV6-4,CASSVAGDNTGELFF,TGTGCCAGCAGTGTAGCGGGAGACAACACCGGGGAGCTGTTTTTT
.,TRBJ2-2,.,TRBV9,CASSVARGAGELFF,TGTGCCAGCAGCGTAGCCAGGGGGGCCGGGGAGCTGTTTTTT
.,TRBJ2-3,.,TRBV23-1,CASSQSCESSQLINTDTQYF,TGCGCCAGCAGTCAAAGCTGCGAGAGCTCCCAACTAATAAACACAGATACGCAGTATTTT
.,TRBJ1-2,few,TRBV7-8,CASSPGQLYGYTF,TGTGCCAGCAGTCCCGGACAGCTCTATGGCTACACCTTC
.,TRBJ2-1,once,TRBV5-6,CASSLDQSYNEQFF,TGTGCCAGCAGCTTGGACCAATCCTACAATGAGCAGTTCTTC
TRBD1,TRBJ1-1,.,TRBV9,CASSRTGFTEAFF,TGTGCCAGCAGCCGGACAGGGTTCACTGAAGCTTTCTTT
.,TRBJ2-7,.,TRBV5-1,CASSLPGELYEQYF,TGCGCCAGCAGCTTGCCGGGGGAGTTATACGAGCAGTACTTC
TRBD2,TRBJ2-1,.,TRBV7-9,CASSLTAGGMYNEQFF,TGTGCCAGCAGCTTAACTGCGGGAGGGATGTACAATGAGCAGTTCTTC
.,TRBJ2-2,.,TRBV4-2,CASRHLMEGTLNTGELFF,TGTGCCAGCAGGCACCTTATGGAGGGGACTTTGAACACCGGGGAGCTGTTTTTT
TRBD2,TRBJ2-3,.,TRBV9,CASSPRTSGRVRTDTQYF,TGTGCCAGCAGCCCCCGGACTAGCGGGAGAGTGAGAACAGATACGCAGTATTTT